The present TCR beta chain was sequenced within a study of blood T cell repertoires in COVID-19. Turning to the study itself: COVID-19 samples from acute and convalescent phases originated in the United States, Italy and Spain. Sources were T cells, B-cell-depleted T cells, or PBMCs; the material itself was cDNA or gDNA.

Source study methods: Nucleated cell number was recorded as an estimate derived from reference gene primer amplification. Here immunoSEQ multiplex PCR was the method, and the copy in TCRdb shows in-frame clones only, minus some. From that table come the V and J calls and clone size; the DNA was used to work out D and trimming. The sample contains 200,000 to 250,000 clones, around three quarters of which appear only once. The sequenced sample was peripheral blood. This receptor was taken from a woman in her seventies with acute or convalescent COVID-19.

The CDR3 loop is CAISEDWQKETQYF. The DNA of the CDR3 is TGTGCCATCAGTGAGGATTGGCAGAAGGAGACCCAGTACTTC. The chain recombines TRBV10-3 with TRBJ2-5; D unresolved. Germline V CDR1 and CDR2: ENHRY, SYGVKD. Between the trimmed V and J ends, which lost 2 bases and 5 bases, there was a span of 12 bases. The CDR3 is 14 amino acids.